These 27 T cell receptor beta chains originate from one sample sequenced in a study of cytomegalovirus exposure and HLA in healthy donors. PCR was performed using 60 Vbeta and 13 Jbeta primers. Generated by immunoSEQ multiplex PCR, the TCRdb table keeps only in-frame clones and is missing some. The sample has around 97,000 clones, 9.4% seen once; the top ten hold 5% to 5.5%. The sample was PBMCs. Receptors originate from a man in his forties or fifties in good health and CMV-seropositive.

The V call is TRBV27, the J call TRBJ2-2, with a tentative D call TRBD1 (5 bases). Germline assignment: CDR1 MNHEY and CDR2 SMNVEV (reference sequence). The CDR3 length is 14 residues. The V end was cut by 3 bases, the J end by 6 bases, with 11 bases between. DNA of the CDR3: TGTGCCAGCAGTTTCCTAGGGGCAGCCGGGGAGCTGTTTTTT. Its translation: CASSFLGAAGELFF.

Remarks on this clone: Other DNA sequences from this sample encode an identical CDR3 as well. This chain joins TRBV7-6 and TRBJ1-1; 7 bases fit TRBD1. This CDR3 is built from 14 residues. Germline-derived CDR1 and CDR2 are SGHVS and FNYEAQ. The V and J ends lost 5 bases and 0 bases, in that order; junction bases with no gene match: 3. CDR3 bases: TGTGCCAGCAGCCCGGGACAGTTGAACACTGAAGCTTTCTTT. Residues: CASSPGQLNTEAFF.

The CDR3: CASSLDPSASPYNEQFF. The CDR3 DNA reads TGTGCCAGCAGCTTAGACCCCAGCGCATCCCCCTACAATGAGCAGTTCTTC. The rearrangement links TRBV11-2 to TRBJ2-1; D unclear. The CDR3 runs to 17 residues. V lost 0 bases to trimming and J lost 2 bases, with 14 bases between them. Germline-derived CDR1 and CDR2 are SGHAT and FQNNGV.

This clone was observed a handful of times. The rearrangement uses TRBV5-1 and TRBJ1-1, with 8 bases lining up with TRBD1. The CDR3 is 16 amino acids. V lost 5 bases to trimming and J lost 1 base; unmatched junction nucleotides: 10. From germline, CDR1 is SGHRS and CDR2 YFSETQ. CDR3 amino acids: CASRAYGTGGNTEAFF. The CDR3 DNA sequence: TGCGCCAGCAGAGCGTACGGGACAGGTGGGAACACTGAAGCTTTCTTT.

The chain joins TRBV7-9 to TRBJ2-2; 7 bases agree with TRBD1. The V segment lost 2 bases and the J segment 6 bases; nucleotides outside the gene matches: 9. From germline, CDR1 is SEHNR and CDR2 FQNEAQ (reference sequence). CDR3 length: 16 amino acids. The CDR3 DNA reads TGTGCCAGCAGCTTAAGGGGACAGCTGACATCCGGGGAGCTGTTTTTT. Protein: CASSLRGQLTSGELFF.

This clone was seen a handful of times. The chain is built from TRBV30 and TRBJ1-2; no clear D gene. The V gene's germline CDR1 is GTSNPN and CDR2 SVGIG (reference sequence). V gave up 5 bases and J gave up 2 bases, with 12 bases separating them. This CDR3 is built from 13 residues. CDR3 nucleotides: TGTGCCTGGGCCGAGGGCAGAAACTATGGCTACACCTTC. This translates into CAWAEGRNYGYTF.

This clone was seen a few times. V is TRBV6-1 and J is TRBJ1-1; TRBD1 matches at 7 bases. This CDR3 comprises 15 residues. Germline V gives CDR1 MNHNS, CDR2 SASEGT. Trimming took 0 bases from V and 7 from J; bases not matched to a gene: 8. The CDR3 loop reads CASSEALRQGLEAFF. The CDR3 DNA sequence: TGTGCCAGCAGTGAAGCGCTTCGACAGGGCCTTGAAGCTTTCTTT.

This clone was detected many times. V gene TRBV2 combines with J gene TRBJ2-3; TRBD2 matches at 8 bases. V lost 8 bases to trimming and J lost 0 bases; unmatched junction nucleotides: 10. The germline V gene has CDR1 SNHLY and CDR2 FYNNEI. This CDR3 has 16 residues. CDR3 residues: CASPDSGNASTDTQYF. In nucleotides, the CDR3 is TGTGCCAGCCCCGATAGCGGGAACGCTAGCACAGATACGCAGTATTTT.

This chain links TRBV2 with TRBJ1-5; 11 bases map to TRBD1. In germline, CDR1 is SNHLY, CDR2 FYNNEI. The trim removed 7 bases at V and 8 bases at J, leaving 7 bases unmatched. This CDR3 is built from 14 residues. CDR3 DNA: TGTGCCAGCACCGGGACAGGGGGTTTCGAGCCCCAGCATTTT. This codes for CASTGTGGFEPQHF.

This rearrangement joins TRBV30 to TRBJ1-1; 8 bases match TRBD1. Germline CDR1 reads GTSNPN; CDR2 reads SVGIG (reference sequence). This CDR3 has 15 amino acids. The junction had 9 bases not matched to a gene; V was cut back by 5 bases and J by 1 base. Here the CDR3 reads CAWSDRERRNTEAFF. CDR3 in DNA: TGTGCCTGGTCGGACAGGGAGCGGAGGAACACTGAAGCTTTCTTT.

This clone has just a few counts. V and J are TRBV28 and TRBJ1-1; 9 bases align to TRBD1. The germline V gene has CDR1 MDHEN and CDR2 SYDVKM. V lost 3 bases and J lost 13; bases outside the gene matches: 9. This CDR3 contains 13 residues. The CDR3 spells CASSFGDRVKGFF. The CDR3 DNA reads as TGTGCCAGCAGTTTCGGGGACAGGGTTAAAGGTTTCTTT.

A few counts support this clone. This sequence joins TRBV14 and TRBJ1-4; TRBD1 matches 7 bases. This CDR3 spans 15 amino acids. Germline CDR1 reads SGHDN; CDR2 reads FVKESK. J lost 7 bases, V lost 0 bases, and 5 bases had no gene match. The CDR3 here is CASSQDSGQPEKLFF. The CDR3 coding sequence is TGTGCCAGCAGCCAAGATTCGGGACAGCCTGAAAAACTGTTTTTT.

This clone was seen only a few times. The chain uses TRBV2 and TRBJ1-1, with TRBD1 matching over 7 bases. The CDR3 runs 13 residues. With V trimmed by 11 bases and J by 0 bases, 6 bases remained unmatched. Germline lookup yields CDR1 SNHLY and CDR2 FYNNEI. CDR3 sequence reads: CAGRDSLNTEAFF. Here the CDR3 DNA reads TGTGCCGGCCGGGACAGCCTGAACACTGAAGCTTTCTTT.

V usage is TRBV5-1 and J usage is TRBJ2-7, with D possibly matching TRBD2 (5 bases). The CDR3 is made up of 13 amino acids. The V and J ends lost 0 bases and 6 bases respectively, with 10 bases between them. Germline lookup yields CDR1 SGHRS and CDR2 YFSETQ. The DNA for the CDR3 is TGCGCCAGCAGCTTGGGCCTGGGGAGCGAGCAGTACTTC. It codes for CASSLGLGSEQYF.

The chain joins TRBV2 to TRBJ2-5; D gene unclear. With 4 bases removed from V and 5 bases from J, the gap between germline ends came to 14 bases. Looked up from germline, CDR1 is SNHLY and CDR2 is FYNNEI. The length of the CDR3 is 14 residues. The CDR3 nucleotides read TGTGCCAGCAGTGGAGTGAGCGACGGGGAGACCCAGTACTTC. It translates to CASSGVSDGETQYF.

Only a few counts were recorded for this clone. The chain employs TRBV28 and TRBJ1-2; D call uncertain. Deletions cut 7 bases from V and 2 bases from J, with 8 bases between. The CDR3 totals 12 residues. From germline, CDR1 is MDHEN and CDR2 SYDVKM. DNA of the CDR3: TGTGCCAGCAATTACGGGAACTATGGCTACACCTTC. Amino acids: CASNYGNYGYTF.

This clone was seen more than once but under ten times. The chain uses TRBV5-5 and TRBJ1-2; 7 nucleotides agree with TRBD1. The V segment lost 1 base and the J segment 2 bases; nucleotides outside the gene matches: 2. The CDR3 is 14 amino acids. Per the germline V gene, CDR1 is SGHKS and CDR2 is YYEKEE (reference sequence). The CDR3 DNA sequence: TGTGCCAGCAGCTTGAAACAGGGGAACTATGGCTACACCTTC. This encodes CASSLKQGNYGYTF.

This clone was seen a handful of times. The J gene is TRBJ1-5, the V gene TRBV2; 8 bases are a match to TRBD1. Trimming took 6 bases from V and 6 from J; bases not matched to a gene: 7. Germline CDR1 SNHLY, CDR2 FYNNEI. The CDR3 covers 14 residues. The CDR3 is CASRADRGLQPQHF. In DNA form, the CDR3 reads TGTGCCAGCAGGGCTGACAGGGGACTTCAGCCCCAGCATTTT. The variable domain in full, with the rest retrieved from reference TRBV2 and TRBJ1-5, is EPEVTQTPSHQVTQMGQEVILRCVPISNHLYFYWYRQILGQKVEFLVSFYNNEISEKSEIFDDQFSVERPDGSNFTLKIRSTKLEDSAMYFCASRADRGLQPQHFGDGTRLSIL.

This rearrangement joins TRBV11-3 to TRBJ2-5, with D tentatively TRBD2 (6 bases). Germline CDR1 SGHNT, CDR2 YENEEA. Trimming shortened V by 4 bases and J by 0 bases, and 9 bases separated the two germline ends. CDR3 length: 14 residues. DNA of the CDR3: TGTGCCAGCAGCTCCCGGGAGAACCAAGAGACCCAGTACTTC. Amino acid sequence: CASSSRENQETQYF.

This sequence joins TRBV6-1 and TRBJ2-5, with D perhaps TRBD1 (8 bases). CDR1 is MNHNS and CDR2 is SASEGT in the germline V gene. The CDR3 contains 13 residues. Trimming took 10 bases from V and 3 from J, leaving 15 bases between them. The CDR3 nucleotides are TGTGCCACTAAACAGGGGGGGGAAGAGACCCAGTACTTC. The encoded protein is CATKQGGEETQYF.

In its sample, this clone was seen a few times. This CDR3 is missing its conserved last phenylalanine or tryptophan, likely due to a read error. The chain uses TRBV29-1 and TRBJ2-3; weak D call: TRBD2 (5 bases). The V and J ends lost 1 base and 9 bases respectively, with 14 bases between them. Germline-derived CDR1 and CDR2 are SQVTM and ANQGSEA. The CDR3 runs 13 residues. CDR3 amino acids: CSVEGGVGGTQYV. As DNA, the CDR3 is TGCAGCGTTGAAGGGGGAGTAGGAGGAACGCAGTATGTT.

This clone was picked up a small number of times. The CDR3 does not close with the conserved phenylalanine or tryptophan, likely indicating a read error. The chain uses TRBV30 and TRBJ2-2; tentative D call: TRBD1 (6 bases). Germline assignment: CDR1 GTSNPN and CDR2 SVGIG (reference sequence). This CDR3 comprises 17 residues. CDR3 loop: CAWSTPDSPENTGELFL. The DNA for the CDR3 is TGTGCCTGGAGTACCCCGGACAGCCCCGAGAACACAGGGGAGCTGTTTTTG.

This clone occurred a few times. The chain has TRBV14 and TRBJ2-5; D might be TRBD1 (7 bases). Looked up from germline, CDR1 is SGHDN and CDR2 is FVKESK. V was pared by 1 base and J by 7 bases, with 22 bases between. The CDR3 spans 17 residues. The CDR3 nucleotides read TGTGCCAGCAGCCAAGCGCTGACAGGGACTTTGGATGGGACCCAGTACTTC. It encodes CASSQALTGTLDGTQYF.

This clone has a single count. J is TRBJ2-2 and V is TRBV2; 11 bases fit TRBD1. V was clipped by 3 bases and J by 6 bases; unmatched bases: 3. This CDR3 is 15 amino acids long. Per the germline V gene, CDR1 is SNHLY and CDR2 is FYNNEI. CDR3 in DNA: TGTGCCAGCAGTGAGGGGACAGGGGGATCCGGGGAGCTGTTTTTT. Translation: CASSEGTGGSGELFF.

This chain joins TRBV10-3 and TRBJ1-2; 8 bases are shared with TRBD1. The trim removed 6 bases at V and 8 bases at J, leaving 11 bases unmatched. Germline CDR1 is ENHRY and CDR2 is SYGVKD. This CDR3 has 14 residues. This chain's CDR3 is CAISPGQDREGYTF. In DNA, the CDR3 is TGTGCCATCAGCCCGGGACAGGACAGAGAAGGCTACACCTTC.

This rearrangement joins TRBV6-5 to TRBJ1-1; the D gene is possibly TRBD1 (6 bases). V was clipped by 4 bases and J by 1 base, with 16 bases between them. This CDR3 has 16 residues. Germline assignment: CDR1 MNHEY and CDR2 SVGAGI. For the CDR3, the DNA is TGTGCCAGCAGTTCATCCGGGGCAGGGGAGAACACTGAAGCTTTCTTT. Translation gives CASSSSGAGENTEAFF.

This clone has only a few counts. The chain combines TRBV9 with TRBJ1-1; the D gene is possibly TRBD1 (5 bases). The CDR3 totals 14 residues. V lost 3 bases, J lost 0 bases, and 9 bases lay in between. Germline CDR1 SGDLS, CDR2 YYNGEE. The CDR3 DNA reads TGTGCCAGCAGCGGGGGGGGGTTGAACACTGAAGCTTTCTTT. Translation: CASSGGGLNTEAFF.